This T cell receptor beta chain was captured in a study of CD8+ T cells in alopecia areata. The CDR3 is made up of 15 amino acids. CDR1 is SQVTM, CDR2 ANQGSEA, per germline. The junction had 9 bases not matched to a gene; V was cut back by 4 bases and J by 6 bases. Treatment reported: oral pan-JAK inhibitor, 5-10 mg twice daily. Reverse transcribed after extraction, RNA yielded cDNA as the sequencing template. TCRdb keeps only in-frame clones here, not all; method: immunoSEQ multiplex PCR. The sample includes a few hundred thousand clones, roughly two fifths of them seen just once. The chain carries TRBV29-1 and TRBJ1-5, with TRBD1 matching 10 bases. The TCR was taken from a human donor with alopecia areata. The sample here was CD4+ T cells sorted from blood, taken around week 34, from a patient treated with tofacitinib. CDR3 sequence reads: CSVAEGQGTPQPQHF. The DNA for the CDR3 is TGCAGCGTTGCTGAGGGACAGGGGACCCCTCAGCCCCAGCATTTT.